These 9 T cell receptor beta chains came from one sample sequenced in a study of vaccination and CD4 T cells after COVID-19 (dated by TCRdb to 2022 to 2024). Libraries were made using PCR. TCRdb shows the sequencer as Illumina iSeq 100. DNA from cultured CD4+ T cells underwent TCR sequencing with the Oncomine TCR Beta short-read assay at the Johns Hopkins FTIC core. Clones were called with MiXCR by TCRdb after fastp trimmed the public reads at Q25, and only in-frame beta chains were retained. Identical CDR3 protein sequences are pooled into one entry, listed with their most common genes and DNA. Recorded for this sample are over 2,500 distinct CDR3 sequences; 27% of them occurred a single time. The top ten clonotypes cover 40% to 50% of the sample. Their target antigens are unknown. What this sample's treatment or condition label stands for: roughly 10-day PBMC culture with coronavirus spike peptide pools or control peptides (ViraFEST assay). CD4+ T cells from unexposed donors were collected before the COVID-19 pandemic (2011-2018).

The sequencing sample was made of CD4+ T cells from blood, cultured in vitro. The receptors were gathered from a human donor in good health.

This clonotype showed up just a few times. The chain has TRBV10-3 and TRBJ1-1; D is ambiguous. Per the germline V gene, CDR1 is ENHRY and CDR2 is SYGVKD. V was cut by 1 base and J by 8 bases, with 14 bases left in between. CDR3 size: 14 residues. The CDR3 reads CAISELETLWEAFF. In DNA form, the CDR3 reads TGTGCCATCAGTGAGTTAGAAACACTGTGGGAAGCTTTCTTT.

The gene calls are TRBV18 and TRBJ2-3; 7 bases fit TRBD1. The V and J ends lost 4 bases and 3 bases, in that order; junction bases with no gene match: 7. The CDR3 has 15 amino acids. Germline V lookup: CDR1 KGHSH, CDR2 LQKENI. The DNA of the CDR3 is TGTGCCAGCTCACAAGACAGGGATGGGACAGATACGCAGTATTTT. Translating it yields CASSQDRDGTDTQYF.

The rearrangement links TRBV18 to TRBJ1-2; D might be TRBD1 (5 bases). Trimming took off 0 bases at V and 8 bases at J, with 22 bases between the two ends. Germline-derived CDR1 and CDR2 are KGHSH and LQKENI. The CDR3 has 17 amino acids. CDR3 sequence: CASSPPLPTNKGDGYTF. CDR3 DNA: TGTGCCAGCTCACCACCCCTCCCGACTAACAAAGGGGACGGCTACACCTTC.

This clonotype was counted only a few times. V is TRBV28 and J is TRBJ2-7; 9 bases line up with TRBD1. The germline CDR1 and CDR2 sequences are MDHEN and SYDVKM. The CDR3 extends over 15 amino acids. The V and J ends lost 5 bases and 5 bases, in that order; junction bases with no gene match: 10. The CDR3 sequence is CASSETGTGSHEQYF. The CDR3 DNA is TGTGCCAGCAGTGAAACCGGGACAGGGTCCCACGAGCAGTACTTC.

V usage is TRBV6-2 or TRBV6-3 and J usage is TRBJ2-3, with D perhaps TRBD2 (5 bases). The V gene's germline CDR1 is MNHEY and CDR2 SVGEGT. CDR3 size: 17 residues. With 0 bases removed from V and 0 bases from J, the gap between germline ends came to 13 bases. CDR3 loop: CASSYSVRGPSTDTQYF. CDR3 bases: TGTGCCAGCAGTTACTCTGTTCGAGGGCCTAGCACAGATACGCAGTATTTT.

The chain joins TRBV20-1 to TRBJ2-7; either TRBD1 or TRBD2 may fit D (6 bases each). CDR1 is DFQATT and CDR2 is SNEGSKA in the germline V gene (reference sequence). This CDR3 has 13 residues. V was pared by 7 bases and J by 2 bases, with 15 bases between. CDR3 sequence (DNA): TGCAGTGGTGGCGAGGGGGGCCCCTACGAGCAGTACTTC. Protein product: CSGGEGGPYEQYF.

The chain carries TRBV19 and TRBJ2-4, with D hard to call. Germline V gene data show CDR1 as LNHDA and CDR2 as SQIVND (reference sequence). The CDR3 loop spans 14 amino acids. V lost 2 bases and J lost 1, with 6 bases in between. The CDR3 is CASSIQLAKNIQYF. The CDR3 DNA reads as TGTGCCAGTAGTATACAATTGGCCAAAAACATTCAGTACTTC.

This clonotype was observed a handful of times. The rearrangement uses TRBV19 and TRBJ1-5; a possible D gene is TRBD1 (5 bases). Between the trimmed V and J ends, which lost 4 bases and 4 bases, there was a span of 14 bases. Germline CDR1 is LNHDA and CDR2 is SQIVND (reference sequence). This CDR3 region has 15 residues. For the CDR3, the DNA is TGTGCCAGTAGTACAGATAACGGGGGGAATCAGCCCCAGCATTTT. Translating gives CASSTDNGGNQPQHF. Supplemented by reference TRBV19 and TRBJ1-5, the full variable domain reads DGGITQSPKYLFRKEGQNVTLSCEQNLNHDAMYWYRQDPGQGLRLIYYSQIVNDFQKGDIAEGYSVSREKKESFPLTVTSAQKNPTAFYLCASSTDNGGNQPQHFGDGTRLSIL.

By share of the sample, this clonotype is medium-sized. The V and J genes are TRBV7-9 and TRBJ1-2, with D unresolved. Germline CDR1 SEHNR, CDR2 FQNEAQ (reference sequence). The CDR3 covers 13 residues. The germline V and J ends were trimmed by 2 bases and 4 bases, with 8 bases remaining between them. CDR3 residues: CASSLPGSYGYTF. DNA of the CDR3: TGTGCCAGCAGCTTACCCGGCAGCTATGGCTACACCTTC.